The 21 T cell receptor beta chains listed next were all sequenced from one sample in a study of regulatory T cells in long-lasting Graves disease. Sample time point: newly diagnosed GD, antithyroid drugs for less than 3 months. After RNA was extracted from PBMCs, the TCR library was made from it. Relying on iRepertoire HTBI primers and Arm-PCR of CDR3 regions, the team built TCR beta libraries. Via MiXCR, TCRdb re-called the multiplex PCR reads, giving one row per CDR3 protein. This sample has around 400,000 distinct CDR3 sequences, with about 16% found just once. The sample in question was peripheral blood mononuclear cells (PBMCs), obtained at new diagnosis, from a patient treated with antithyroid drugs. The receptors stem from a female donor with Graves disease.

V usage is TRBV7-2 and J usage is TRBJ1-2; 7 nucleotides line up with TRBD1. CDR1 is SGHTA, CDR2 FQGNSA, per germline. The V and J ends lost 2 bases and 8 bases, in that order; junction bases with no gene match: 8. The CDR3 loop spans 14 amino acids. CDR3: CASSLLGTVRGYTF. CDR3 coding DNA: TGTGCCAGCAGCTTACTTGGGACAGTAAGGGGCTACACCTTC. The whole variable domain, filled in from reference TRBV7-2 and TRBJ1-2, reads GAGVSQSPSNKVTEKGKDVELRCDPISGHTALYWYRQSLGQGLEFLIYFQGNSAPDKSGLPSDRFSAERTGGSVSTLTIQRTQQEDSAVYLCASSLLGTVRGYTFGSGTRLTVV.

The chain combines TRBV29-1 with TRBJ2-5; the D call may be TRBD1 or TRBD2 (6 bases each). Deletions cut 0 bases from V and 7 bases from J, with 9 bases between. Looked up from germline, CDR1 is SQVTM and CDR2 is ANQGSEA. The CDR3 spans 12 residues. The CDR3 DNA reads TGCAGCGTTGAAGAGGAGGGGGGGACCCAGTACTTC. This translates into CSVEEEGGTQYF.

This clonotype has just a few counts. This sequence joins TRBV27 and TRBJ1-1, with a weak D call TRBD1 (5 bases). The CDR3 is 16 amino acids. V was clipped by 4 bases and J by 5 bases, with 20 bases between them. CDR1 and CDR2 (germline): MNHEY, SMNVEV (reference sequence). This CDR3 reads CASSSRPGTIGTEAFF. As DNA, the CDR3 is TGTGCCAGCAGTTCAAGACCCGGGACTATAGGAACTGAAGCTTTCTTT.

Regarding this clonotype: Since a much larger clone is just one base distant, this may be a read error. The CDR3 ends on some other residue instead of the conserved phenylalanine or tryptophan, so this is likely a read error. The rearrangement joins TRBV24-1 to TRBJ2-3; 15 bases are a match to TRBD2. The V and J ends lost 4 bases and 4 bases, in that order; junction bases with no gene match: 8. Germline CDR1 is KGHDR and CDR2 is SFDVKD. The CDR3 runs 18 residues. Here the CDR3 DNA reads TGTGCCACCAGTGACCTACGGACTAGCGGGAGGGCCCCAGATACGCAGTATCTT. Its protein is CATSDLRTSGRAPDTQYL.

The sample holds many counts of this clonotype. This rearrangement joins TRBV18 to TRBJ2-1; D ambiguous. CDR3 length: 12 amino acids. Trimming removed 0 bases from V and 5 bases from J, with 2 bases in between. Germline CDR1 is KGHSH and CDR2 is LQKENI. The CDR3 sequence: CASSPPNNEQFF. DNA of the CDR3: TGTGCCAGCTCACCACCGAACAATGAGCAGTTCTTC.

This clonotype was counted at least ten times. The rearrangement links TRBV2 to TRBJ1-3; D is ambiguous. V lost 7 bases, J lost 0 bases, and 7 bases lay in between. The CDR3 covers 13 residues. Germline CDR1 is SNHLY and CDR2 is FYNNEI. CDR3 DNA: TGTGCCAGCACCGACAACTCTGGAAACACCATATATTTT. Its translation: CASTDNSGNTIYF.

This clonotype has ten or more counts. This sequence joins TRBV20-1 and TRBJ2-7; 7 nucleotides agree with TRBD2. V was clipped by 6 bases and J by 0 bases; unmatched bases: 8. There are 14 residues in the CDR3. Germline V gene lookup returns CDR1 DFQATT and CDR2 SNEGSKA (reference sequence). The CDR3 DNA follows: TGCAGTGCACAAACTAGCGCGAGCTCCTACGAGCAGTACTTC. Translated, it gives CSAQTSASSYEQYF.

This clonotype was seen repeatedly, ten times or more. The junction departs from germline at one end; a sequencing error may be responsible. CDR3 bases: TGTGCCAGCAGAATACAGGGGACTCGGTATGGCTACTCCTTC. Translated: CASRIQGTRYGYSF. The chain links TRBV12-3 or TRBV12-4 to TRBJ1-2; 7 positions match TRBD1. The CDR3 has 14 amino acids.

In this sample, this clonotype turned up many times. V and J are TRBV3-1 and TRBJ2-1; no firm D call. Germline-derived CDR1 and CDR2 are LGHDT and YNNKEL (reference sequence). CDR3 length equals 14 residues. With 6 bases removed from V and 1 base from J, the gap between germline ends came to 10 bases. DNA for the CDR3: TGTGCCAGCAGTCATATTTGGTCCTACAATGAGCAGTTCTTC. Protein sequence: CASSHIWSYNEQFF.

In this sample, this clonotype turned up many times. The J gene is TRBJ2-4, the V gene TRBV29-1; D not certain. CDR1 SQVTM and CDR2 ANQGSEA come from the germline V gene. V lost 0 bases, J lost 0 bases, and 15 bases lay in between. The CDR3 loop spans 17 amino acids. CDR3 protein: CSVEDSGAPRAKNIQYF. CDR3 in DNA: TGCAGCGTTGAAGATTCCGGTGCACCGAGAGCCAAAAACATTCAGTACTTC.

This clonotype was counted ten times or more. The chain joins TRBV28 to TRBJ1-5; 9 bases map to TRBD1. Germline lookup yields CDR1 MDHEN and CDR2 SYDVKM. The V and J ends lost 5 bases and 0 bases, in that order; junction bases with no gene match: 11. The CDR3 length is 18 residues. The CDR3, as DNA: TGTGCCAGCAGTCCCTACGGGACAGGGATCAATAGCAATCAGCCCCAGCATTTT. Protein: CASSPYGTGINSNQPQHF.

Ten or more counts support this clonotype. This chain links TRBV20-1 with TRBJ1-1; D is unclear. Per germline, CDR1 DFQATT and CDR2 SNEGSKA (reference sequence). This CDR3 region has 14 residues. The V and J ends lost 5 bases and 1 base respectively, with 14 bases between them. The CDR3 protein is CSAPSANTNTEAFF. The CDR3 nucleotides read TGCAGTGCTCCCTCCGCTAACACGAACACTGAAGCTTTCTTT.

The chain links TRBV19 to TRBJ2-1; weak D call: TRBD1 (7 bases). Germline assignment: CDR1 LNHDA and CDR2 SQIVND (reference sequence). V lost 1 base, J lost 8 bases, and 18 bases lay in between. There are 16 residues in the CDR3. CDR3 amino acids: CASSIATTGRLHEQFF. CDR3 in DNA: TGTGCCAGTAGTATAGCTACGACAGGGAGGCTACATGAGCAGTTCTTC.

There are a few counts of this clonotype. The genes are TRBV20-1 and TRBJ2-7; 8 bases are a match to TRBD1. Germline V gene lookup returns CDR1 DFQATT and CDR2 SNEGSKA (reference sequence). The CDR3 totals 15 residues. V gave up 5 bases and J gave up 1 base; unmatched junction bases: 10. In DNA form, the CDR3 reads TGCAGTGCTCACGAAGCCGGGACAGGATCCTACGAGCAGTACTTC. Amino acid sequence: CSAHEAGTGSYEQYF.

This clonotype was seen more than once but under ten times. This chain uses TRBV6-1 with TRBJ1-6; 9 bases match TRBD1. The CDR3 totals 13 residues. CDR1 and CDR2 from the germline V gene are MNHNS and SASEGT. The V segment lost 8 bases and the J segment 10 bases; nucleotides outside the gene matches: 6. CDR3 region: CASGRDRVSPLHF. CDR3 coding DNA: TGTGCCAGCGGGCGGGACAGGGTGTCACCCCTCCACTTT.

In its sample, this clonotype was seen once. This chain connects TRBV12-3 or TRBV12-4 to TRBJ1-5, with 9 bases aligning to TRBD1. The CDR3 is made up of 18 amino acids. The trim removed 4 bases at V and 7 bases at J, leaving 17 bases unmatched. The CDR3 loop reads CASSWGVTGGFGDQPQHF. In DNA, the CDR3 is TGTGCCAGCAGTTGGGGGGTTACAGGGGGCTTTGGTGACCAGCCCCAGCATTTT.

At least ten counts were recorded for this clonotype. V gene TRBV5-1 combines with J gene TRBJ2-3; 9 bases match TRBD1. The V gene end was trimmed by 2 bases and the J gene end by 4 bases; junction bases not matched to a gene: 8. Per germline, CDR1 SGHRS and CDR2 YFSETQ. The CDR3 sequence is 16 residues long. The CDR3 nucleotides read TGCGCCAGCAGCTTCCCGACAGGGGGGGGTCCAGATACGCAGTATTTT. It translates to CASSFPTGGGPDTQYF.

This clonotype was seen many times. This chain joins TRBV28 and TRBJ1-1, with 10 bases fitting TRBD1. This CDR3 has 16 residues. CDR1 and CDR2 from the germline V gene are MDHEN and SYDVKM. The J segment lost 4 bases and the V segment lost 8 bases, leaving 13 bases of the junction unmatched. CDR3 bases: TGTGCCAGCCAATACCCCGGGACAGGGGTCGGCACTGAAGCTTTCTTT. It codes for CASQYPGTGVGTEAFF. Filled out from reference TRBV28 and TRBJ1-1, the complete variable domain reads DVKVTQSSRYLVKRTGEKVFLECVQDMDHENMFWYRQDPGLGLRLIYFSYDVKMKEKGDIPEGYSVSREKKERFSLILESASTNQTSMYLCASQYPGTGVGTEAFFGQGTRLTVV.

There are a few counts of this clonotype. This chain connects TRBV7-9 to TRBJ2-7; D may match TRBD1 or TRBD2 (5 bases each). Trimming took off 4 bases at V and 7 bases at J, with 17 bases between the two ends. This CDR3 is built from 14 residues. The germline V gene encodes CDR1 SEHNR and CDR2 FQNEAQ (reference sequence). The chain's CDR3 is CASSSPQGPWEQYF. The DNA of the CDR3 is TGTGCCAGCAGCTCCCCCCAGGGACCTTGGGAGCAGTACTTC.

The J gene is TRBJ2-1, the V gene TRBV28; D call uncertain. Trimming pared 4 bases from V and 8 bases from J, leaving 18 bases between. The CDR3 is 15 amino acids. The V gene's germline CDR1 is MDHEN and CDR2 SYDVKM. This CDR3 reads CASSYRHLIAHEQFF. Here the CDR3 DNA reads TGTGCCAGCAGTTACCGACACCTAATAGCCCATGAGCAGTTCTTC.

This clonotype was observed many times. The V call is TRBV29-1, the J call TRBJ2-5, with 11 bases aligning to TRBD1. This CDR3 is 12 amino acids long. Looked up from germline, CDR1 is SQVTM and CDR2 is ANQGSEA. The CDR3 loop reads CSAGTGGETQYF. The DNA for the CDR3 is TGCAGTGCCGGGACAGGGGGTGAGACCCAGTACTTC.